A selection of T cell receptor beta chains follows, all from one sample in a study of T cells in localized non-small cell lung cancer. This table comes from immunoSEQ multiplex PCR, and its TCRdb copy is limited to in-frame clones, with some not included. The sample has some 20,000 clones, about 89% seen once. The source material was peripheral blood, sampled before any cancer treatment. The receptors derive from a woman aged 40-70 years with stage I lung adenocarcinoma. Both conserved end residues are part of each CDR3. D genes are given only for firm matches. The listing skips clone size in some rows; elsewhere it reads once, few, many or a size class.

v_call: TRBV6-7
j_call: TRBJ2-1
clone_size: NA
d_call: NA
cdr3_length: 18
cdr3_aa: CASSYSGQAGEFGYEQFF
cdr3_nt: TGTGCCAGCAGTTACTCGGGTCAGGCTGGAGAGTTTGGGTATGAGCAGTTCTTC

v_call: TRBV14
j_call: TRBJ2-1
clone_size: NA
d_call: NA
cdr3_length: 16
cdr3_aa: CASSPRGFFSYNEQFF
cdr3_nt: TGTGCCAGCAGCCCCAGGGGCTTTTTCTCCTACAATGAGCAGTTCTTC

v_call: TRBV18
j_call: TRBJ2-1
clone_size: once
d_call: TRBD2
cdr3_length: 15
cdr3_aa: CASSPPGGERNEQFF
cdr3_nt: TGTGCCAGCTCACCCCCGGGAGGGGAGAGGAATGAGCAGTTCTTC

v_call: TRBV7-2
j_call: TRBJ2-7
clone_size: few
d_call: NA
cdr3_length: 17
cdr3_aa: CASSIGGGWDNSYEQYF
cdr3_nt: TGTGCCAGCAGCATCGGCGGGGGATGGGACAACTCCTACGAGCAGTACTTC

v_call: TRBV5-8
j_call: TRBJ1-5
clone_size: NA
d_call: TRBD1
cdr3_length: 15
cdr3_aa: CASSFTGDFGQPQHF
cdr3_nt: TGTGCCAGCAGCTTTACAGGGGATTTTGGTCAGCCCCAGCATTTT

v_call: TRBV7-3
j_call: TRBJ2-2
clone_size: NA
d_call: NA
cdr3_length: 15
cdr3_aa: CASSAGPGRTGELFF
cdr3_nt: TGTGCCAGCAGCGCGGGACCGGGACGAACCGGGGAGCTGTTTTTT

v_call: TRBV7-9
j_call: TRBJ2-5
clone_size: NA
d_call: TRBD2
cdr3_length: 14
cdr3_aa: CASSLSGGEETQYF
cdr3_nt: TGTGCCAGCAGCTTAAGCGGGGGTGAAGAGACCCAGTACTTC

v_call: TRBV19
j_call: TRBJ2-7
clone_size: NA
d_call: TRBD2
cdr3_length: 16
cdr3_aa: CASSMDRRQGGYEQYF
cdr3_nt: TGTGCCAGTAGTATGGATCGAAGGCAGGGAGGGTACGAGCAGTACTTC

v_call: TRBV27
j_call: TRBJ1-1
clone_size: NA
d_call: NA
cdr3_length: 14
cdr3_aa: CASSLGSSNTEAFF
cdr3_nt: TGTGCCAGCAGTTTAGGAAGCAGTAACACTGAAGCTTTCTTT

v_call: TRBV2
j_call: TRBJ1-5
clone_size: NA
d_call: TRBD1
cdr3_length: 15
cdr3_aa: CASSLDRAADQPQHF
cdr3_nt: TGTGCCAGCAGCCTAGACAGGGCGGCGGATCAGCCCCAGCATTTT

v_call: TRBV6-5
j_call: TRBJ2-4
clone_size: NA
d_call: NA
cdr3_length: 15
cdr3_aa: CASSRTPLAKNIQYF
cdr3_nt: TGTGCCAGCAGTAGGACCCCCTTAGCCAAAAACATTCAGTACTTC

v_call: TRBV7-2
j_call: TRBJ1-5
clone_size: NA
d_call: NA
cdr3_length: 13
cdr3_aa: CASSLARSQPQHF
cdr3_nt: TGTGCCAGCAGCTTAGCGCGGAGTCAGCCCCAGCATTTT

v_call: TRBV27
j_call: TRBJ1-2
clone_size: NA
d_call: NA
cdr3_length: 14
cdr3_aa: CASTPGGPEGGYTF
cdr3_nt: TGTGCCAGCACCCCCGGGGGCCCTGAAGGGGGCTACACCTTC

v_call: TRBV6-6
j_call: TRBJ2-5
clone_size: NA
d_call: NA
cdr3_length: 13
cdr3_aa: CASSFGGRETQYF
cdr3_nt: TGTGCCAGCAGTTTTGGGGGCCGGGAGACCCAGTACTTC

v_call: TRBV27
j_call: TRBJ1-1
clone_size: NA
d_call: NA
cdr3_length: 13
cdr3_aa: CASSSRVYTEAFF
cdr3_nt: TGTGCCAGCAGTTCCAGGGTATACACTGAAGCTTTCTTT

v_call: TRBV28
j_call: TRBJ2-5
clone_size: NA
d_call: NA
cdr3_length: 13
cdr3_aa: CAILSGDQETQYF
cdr3_nt: TGTGCCATCTTAAGCGGAGACCAAGAGACCCAGTACTTC

v_call: TRBV9
j_call: TRBJ2-1
clone_size: NA
d_call: TRBD2
cdr3_length: 16
cdr3_aa: CASSETSGSIYNEQFF
cdr3_nt: TGTGCCAGCAGCGAAACTAGCGGGTCCATCTACAATGAGCAGTTCTTC

v_call: TRBV4-2
j_call: TRBJ2-2
clone_size: NA
d_call: NA
cdr3_length: 15
cdr3_aa: CASSQDWLNTGELFF
cdr3_nt: TGTGCCAGCAGCCAAGATTGGCTTAACACCGGGGAGCTGTTTTTT

v_call: TRBV30
j_call: TRBJ1-6
clone_size: once
d_call: NA
cdr3_length: 14
cdr3_aa: CAWRKGLTNSPLHF
cdr3_nt: TGTGCCTGGAGGAAGGGACTGACTAATTCACCCCTCCACTTT